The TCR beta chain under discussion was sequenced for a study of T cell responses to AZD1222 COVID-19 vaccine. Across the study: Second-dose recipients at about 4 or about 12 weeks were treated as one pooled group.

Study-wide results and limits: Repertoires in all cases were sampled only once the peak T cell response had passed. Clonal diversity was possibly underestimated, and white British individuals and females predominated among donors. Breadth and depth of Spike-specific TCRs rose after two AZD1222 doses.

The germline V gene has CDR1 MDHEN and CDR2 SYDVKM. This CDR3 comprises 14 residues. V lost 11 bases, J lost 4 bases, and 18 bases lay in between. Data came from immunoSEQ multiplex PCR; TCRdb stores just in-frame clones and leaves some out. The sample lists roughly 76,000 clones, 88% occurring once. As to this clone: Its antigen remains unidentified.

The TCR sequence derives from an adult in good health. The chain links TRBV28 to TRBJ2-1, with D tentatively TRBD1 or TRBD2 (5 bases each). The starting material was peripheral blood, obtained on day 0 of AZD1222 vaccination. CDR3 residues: CASLGAGLYNEQFF. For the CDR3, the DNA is TGTGCCTCCCTCGGGGCTGGACTGTACAATGAGCAGTTCTTC.